This entry features one T cell receptor beta chain sequence. Its antigen target is currently unknown. A much larger clonotype is one base distant, so this may be a read error. Using the deep immunoSEQ assay, multiplex PCR amplified TCR CDR3 regions from genomic DNA. Genomic DNA extracted from each cell subset was distributed evenly over all wells of several immunoSEQ 96-well plates, and each plate served as one replicate. Each replicate PCR for sorted subsets received approximately 200 ng genomic DNA, equal to about 30,000 T cell genomes. The purified libraries were quantified using a Qubit 3.0 fluorometer, sized with a Bioanalyzer 2100, and then quantified again using the KAPA Library Quantification kit. Each immunoSEQ 96-well plate was sequenced on its own single-read 150-cycle Illumina NextSeq 550 flow cell. On the study's bioinformatics: Because only junctional sequences without quality scores were contained in the immunoSEQ output, filtering matching that applied to full-length reads could not be performed. Sequences were annotated with PyIR, a Python wrapper for IgBLAST v1.9, and V/J genes and CDR3 were assigned using IMGT germline references. Reads were filtered out if the reads had weak V/J assignments (E-value above 1e-6), no CDR3, stop codons, out-of-frame junctions, or ambiguous translated residues. V3J clonotypes were defined by identical inferred V gene, J gene, and CDR3 amino acid sequence. Percentage overlap between repertoires was calculated by dividing the number of shared unique clonotypes by the size of the smaller repertoire. Repertoire richness was assessed with RTK rarefaction, the Chao1 estimator, and Recon v2.1 estimates of unobserved clonotypes. Generation probabilities for all TCRbeta clonotypes obtained by the gDNA method from a handful of donors were computed using OLGA. Entries here come from immuneACCESS through TCRdb and include only in-frame sequences with V and J called. Some clones fail to appear in such tables; in the studies checked, an unresolved V gene covers under half of the shortfall, and the cause of the remainder is unknown. The DNA gave D and trimming, while V, J and clone size come from that table. For this sample there are just over 2,000,000 clones; about 94% appear just once. The top ten clones comprise 0.85% to 1.2% of the sample.

Looking up the germline V gene yields CDR1 MDHEN and CDR2 SYDVKM. The CDR3 contains 13 residues, cysteine and phenylalanine counted. The only DNA kept is the CDR3, 39 bases in frame from the first base. Cut back by 4 bases and 0 bases, the V and J ends lie 6 bases apart. For the CD8 naive samples, CD45RO-negative cells were positively selected for CCR7, yielding a CD45RA+CCR7+ population from which TemRA cells were excluded. The donors were healthy, HIV-negative adults with no recently reported acute infections or vaccinations. All donors were Caucasian adults living in Nashville, Tennessee, USA. Blood was collected by leukapheresis, and PBMCs were isolated by Ficoll-Histopaque density gradient centrifugation and then cryopreserved in liquid nitrogen vapor phase. Purity and quantity of every magnetically sorted T cell population were checked by analytical flow cytometry. Each sorted fraction had its genomic DNA isolated and then quantified by UV absorbance on a Nanodrop 2000c.

The data originate from a study of shared clonotypes between healthy human individuals (dated by TCRdb to the early 2020s). For the study in its entirety: The cohort comprised a couple of women and a few men aged 18 to 49 years. Each donor's leukapheresis produced roughly between roughly 0.85 and 9.5 billion PBMCs. Different laboratories and diverse techniques were used to prepare libraries and sequence TCR repertoires, to increase sequencing depth and limit assay-specific biases. To estimate repertoire size and how much clonotype sharing occurs between individuals, the study deeply sequenced the blood TCR repertoires of several healthy adults. For each donor, CD4 naive and CD4 memory were each given three plates, CD8 naive was given two plates, and CD8 memory was given one plate. What the research found in general, with its limitations: Naive subsets generally had larger estimated clonotype richness than memory subsets did. Rarefaction of sorted-subset datasets indicated incomplete sequencing despite the large sequencing depth. Only blood was sampled, and tissue TCR repertoires likely differ from those in blood. Clonotypes shared by all four sorted-subset donors showed higher generation probabilities than non-shared clonotypes. Across four donors, approximately 5% of naive CD4, roughly 3.4% of naive CD8, around 2.5% of memory CD4, and 0.4% of memory CD8 clonotypes were shared. Because the study included a small number of donors, the genetic and exposure-history diversity represented was limited. Pairwise subsampling led to the expectation that sequencing depth would affect the degree of clonotype sharing among donors.

The sequence came from a man younger than 35 in good health. The sequencing sample was made of naive CD8+ T cells sorted from blood. The cell subset or site label of this sample denotes: CD45RA+CCR7+. Recombination joined TRBV28 with TRBJ1-1, with the identity of the D gene unclear. The CDR3 protein sequence reads: CASSYGVNTEAFF. The DNA sequence is TGTGCCAGCAGTTACGGGGTGAACACTGAAGCTTTCTTT.